This passage covers 3 T cell receptor beta chains from one sample sequenced in a study of blood T cell repertoires in COVID-19. Clones were sequenced by immunoSEQ multiplex PCR, and TCRdb holds only the in-frame ones, with some missing. The table includes a few hundred thousand clones, roughly 91% detected once. The sequencing sample was made of peripheral blood. These receptor sequences come from a woman in her twenties or thirties with COVID-19, enrolled during active disease.

The gene calls are TRBV7-2 and TRBJ1-5, with D tentatively TRBD1 (5 bases). CDR3 length: 14 amino acids. V was shortened by 5 bases and J by 6 bases, with 14 bases between the two germline ends. In germline, CDR1 is SGHTA, CDR2 FQGNSA. The CDR3 loop is CASSPQGIGQPQHF. The CDR3 DNA sequence: TGTGCCAGCAGCCCTCAGGGTATAGGTCAGCCCCAGCATTTT.

V usage is TRBV12-3 or TRBV12-4 and J usage is TRBJ1-5; tentatively, D is TRBD1 (5 bases). V dropped 5 bases and J dropped 7 bases, with 12 bases sitting between them. The CDR3 covers 13 residues. The DNA for the CDR3 is TGTGCCAGCAGTCCTGACAGAACGCAGCCCCAGCATTTT. Its protein product is CASSPDRTQPQHF.

V gene TRBV24-1 combines with J gene TRBJ2-2; 7 nucleotides align to TRBD1. The CDR3 loop spans 16 amino acids. V gave up 3 bases and J gave up 5 bases; unmatched junction bases: 8. Germline CDR1 and CDR2: KGHDR and SFDVKD. CDR3 amino acids: CATSDPSTGLTGELFF. DNA of the CDR3: TGTGCCACCAGTGATCCCTCGACAGGGTTAACCGGGGAGCTGTTTTTT.